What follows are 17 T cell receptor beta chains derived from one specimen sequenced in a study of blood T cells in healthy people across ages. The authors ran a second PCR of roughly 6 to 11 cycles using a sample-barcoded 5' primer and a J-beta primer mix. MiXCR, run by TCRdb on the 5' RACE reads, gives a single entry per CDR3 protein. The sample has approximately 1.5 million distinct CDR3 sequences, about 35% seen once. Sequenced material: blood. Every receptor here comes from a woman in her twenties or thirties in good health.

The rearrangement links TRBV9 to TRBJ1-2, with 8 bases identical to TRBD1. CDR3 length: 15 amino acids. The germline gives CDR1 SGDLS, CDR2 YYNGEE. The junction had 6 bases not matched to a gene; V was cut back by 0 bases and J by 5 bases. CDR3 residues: CASSVEAGGWYGYTF. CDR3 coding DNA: TGTGCCAGCAGCGTAGAGGCAGGGGGCTGGTATGGCTACACCTTC.

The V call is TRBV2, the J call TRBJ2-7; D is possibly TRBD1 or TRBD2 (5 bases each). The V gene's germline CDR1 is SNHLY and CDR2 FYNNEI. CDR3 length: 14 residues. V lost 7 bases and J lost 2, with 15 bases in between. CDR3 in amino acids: CASKGTGSTYEQYF. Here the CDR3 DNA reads TGTGCCAGCAAAGGGACGGGGTCCACCTACGAGCAGTACTTC. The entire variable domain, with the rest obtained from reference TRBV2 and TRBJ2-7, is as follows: EPEVTQTPSHQVTQMGQEVILRCVPISNHLYFYWYRQILGQKVEFLVSFYNNEISEKSEIFDDQFSVERPDGSNFTLKIRSTKLEDSAMYFCASKGTGSTYEQYFGPGTRLTVT.

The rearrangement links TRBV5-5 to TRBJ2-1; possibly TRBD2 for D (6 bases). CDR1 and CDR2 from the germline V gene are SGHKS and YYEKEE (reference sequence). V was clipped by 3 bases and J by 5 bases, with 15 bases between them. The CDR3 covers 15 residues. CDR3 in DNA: TGTGCCAGCAGCTCTACCGGGACTGTGGACAATGAGCAGTTCTTC. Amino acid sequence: CASSSTGTVDNEQFF.

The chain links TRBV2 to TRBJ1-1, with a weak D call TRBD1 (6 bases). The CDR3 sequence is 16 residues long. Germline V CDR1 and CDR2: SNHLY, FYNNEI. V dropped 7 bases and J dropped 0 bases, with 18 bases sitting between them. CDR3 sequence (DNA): TGTGCCAGCACCGAAGGGGGGAGGAGGCTGAACACTGAAGCTTTCTTT. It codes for CASTEGGRRLNTEAFF.

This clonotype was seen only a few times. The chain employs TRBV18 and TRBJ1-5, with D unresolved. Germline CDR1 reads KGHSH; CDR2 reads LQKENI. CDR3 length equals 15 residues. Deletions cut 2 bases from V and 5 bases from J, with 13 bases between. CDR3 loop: CASSPSSRTDQPQHF. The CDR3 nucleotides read TGTGCCAGCTCACCATCGAGTCGGACCGATCAGCCCCAGCATTTT.

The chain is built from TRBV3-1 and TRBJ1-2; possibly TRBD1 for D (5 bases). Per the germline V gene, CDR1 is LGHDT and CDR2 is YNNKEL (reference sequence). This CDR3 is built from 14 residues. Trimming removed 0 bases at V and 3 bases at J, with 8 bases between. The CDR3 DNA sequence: TGTGCCAGCAGCCAAGATTTGGGGGACTATGGCTACACCTTC. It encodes CASSQDLGDYGYTF.

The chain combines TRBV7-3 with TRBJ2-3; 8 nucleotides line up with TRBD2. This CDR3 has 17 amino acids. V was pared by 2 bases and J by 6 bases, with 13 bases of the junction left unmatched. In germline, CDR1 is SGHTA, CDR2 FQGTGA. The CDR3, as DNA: TGTGCCAGCAGCTTAGGAACTAGCGGACTGAGGTTCGATACGCAGTATTTT. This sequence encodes CASSLGTSGLRFDTQYF.

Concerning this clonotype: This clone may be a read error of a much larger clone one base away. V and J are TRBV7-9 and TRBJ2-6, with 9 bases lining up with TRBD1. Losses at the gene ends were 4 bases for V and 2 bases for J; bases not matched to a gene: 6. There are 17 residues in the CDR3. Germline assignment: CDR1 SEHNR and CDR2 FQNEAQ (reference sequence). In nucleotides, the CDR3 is TGTGCCAGCAGCTCCAGGACAGGGGCCCCTGGGGCCAACGTCCTGACTTTC. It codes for CASSSRTGAPGANVLTF.

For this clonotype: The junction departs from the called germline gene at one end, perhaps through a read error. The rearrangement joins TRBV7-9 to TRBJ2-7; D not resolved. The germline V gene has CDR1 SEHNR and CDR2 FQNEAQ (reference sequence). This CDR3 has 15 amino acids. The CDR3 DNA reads TGTGCCGGCAGCCCCTCCTATTCCTCATCCTACGAGCAGTACTTC. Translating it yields CAGSPSYSSSYEQYF.

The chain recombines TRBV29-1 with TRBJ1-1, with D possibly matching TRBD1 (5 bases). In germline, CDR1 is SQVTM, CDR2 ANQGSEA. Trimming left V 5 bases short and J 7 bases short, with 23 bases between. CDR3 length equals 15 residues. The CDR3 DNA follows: TGCAGCGTTCACACCAGGGTGCTCACGGGAGGTGAAGCTTTCTTT. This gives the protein CSVHTRVLTGGEAFF.

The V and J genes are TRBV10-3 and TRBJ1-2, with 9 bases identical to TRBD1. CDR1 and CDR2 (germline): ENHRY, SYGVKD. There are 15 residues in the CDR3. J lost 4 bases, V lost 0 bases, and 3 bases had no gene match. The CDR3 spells CAISESTGGVYGYTF. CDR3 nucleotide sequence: TGTGCCATCAGTGAGTCAACAGGGGGCGTCTATGGCTACACCTTC.

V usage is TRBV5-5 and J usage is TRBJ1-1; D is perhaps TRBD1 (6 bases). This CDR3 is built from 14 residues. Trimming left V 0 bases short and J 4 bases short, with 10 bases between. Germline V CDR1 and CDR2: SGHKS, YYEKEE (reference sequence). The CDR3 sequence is CASSLGGAVTEAFF. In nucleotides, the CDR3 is TGTGCCAGCAGCTTGGGGGGGGCGGTCACTGAAGCTTTCTTT.

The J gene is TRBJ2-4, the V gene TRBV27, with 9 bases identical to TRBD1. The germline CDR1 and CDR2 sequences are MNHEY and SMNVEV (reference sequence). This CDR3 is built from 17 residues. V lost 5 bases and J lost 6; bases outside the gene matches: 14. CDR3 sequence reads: CASSTLSGQGSGNIQYF. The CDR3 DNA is TGTGCCAGCAGTACCCTGTCCGGACAGGGGTCGGGAAACATTCAGTACTTC.

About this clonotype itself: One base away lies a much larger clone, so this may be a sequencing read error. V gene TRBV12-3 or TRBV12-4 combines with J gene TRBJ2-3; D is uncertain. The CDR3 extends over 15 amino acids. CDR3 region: CASSLERSRRDAQYF. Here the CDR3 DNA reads TGTGCCAGCAGTTTGGAGCGATCAAGAAGAGATGCGCAGTATTTT.

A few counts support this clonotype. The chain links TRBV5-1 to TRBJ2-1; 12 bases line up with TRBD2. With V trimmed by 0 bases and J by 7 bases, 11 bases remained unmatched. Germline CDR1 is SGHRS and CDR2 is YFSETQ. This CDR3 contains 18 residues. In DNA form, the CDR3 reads TGCGCCAGCAGCTTGGTCCTCGCCGGACTAGCGGGGTTTAATGAGCAGTTCTTC. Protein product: CASSLVLAGLAGFNEQFF.

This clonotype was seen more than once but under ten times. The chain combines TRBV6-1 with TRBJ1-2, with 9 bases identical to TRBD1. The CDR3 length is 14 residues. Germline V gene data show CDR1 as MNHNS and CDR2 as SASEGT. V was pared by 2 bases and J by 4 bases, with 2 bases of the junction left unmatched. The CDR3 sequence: CASSEYRGLYGYTF. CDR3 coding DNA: TGTGCCAGCAGTGAATACAGGGGGCTCTATGGCTACACCTTC.

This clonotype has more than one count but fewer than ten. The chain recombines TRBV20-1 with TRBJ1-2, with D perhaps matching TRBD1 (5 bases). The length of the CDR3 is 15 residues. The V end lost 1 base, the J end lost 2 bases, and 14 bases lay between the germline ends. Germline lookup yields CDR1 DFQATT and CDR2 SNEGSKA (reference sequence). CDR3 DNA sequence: TGCAGTGCTAGAGCCGGGGACCCGGGGAACTATGGCTACACCTTC. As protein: CSARAGDPGNYGYTF.